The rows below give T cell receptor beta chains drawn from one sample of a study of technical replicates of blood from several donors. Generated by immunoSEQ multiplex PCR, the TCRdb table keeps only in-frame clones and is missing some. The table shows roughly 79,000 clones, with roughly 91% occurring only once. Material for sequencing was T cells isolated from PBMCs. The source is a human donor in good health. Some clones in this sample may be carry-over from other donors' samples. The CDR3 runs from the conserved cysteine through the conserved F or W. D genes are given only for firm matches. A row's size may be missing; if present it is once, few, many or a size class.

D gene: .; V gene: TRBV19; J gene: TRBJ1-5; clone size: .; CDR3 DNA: TGTGCCAGTAGTATAGCCAACTCCCTGGGCAATCAGCCCCAGCATTTT; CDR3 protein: CASSIANSLGNQPQHF
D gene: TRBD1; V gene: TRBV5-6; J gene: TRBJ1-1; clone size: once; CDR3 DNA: TGTGCCAGCAGCTTTTATGACAGGGGATATACTGAAGCTTTCTTT; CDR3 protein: CASSFYDRGYTEAFF
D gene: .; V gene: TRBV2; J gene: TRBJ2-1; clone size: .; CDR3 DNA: TGTGCCAGCAGCACGGACATGCCGCAGTTCTTC; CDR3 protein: CASSTDMPQFF
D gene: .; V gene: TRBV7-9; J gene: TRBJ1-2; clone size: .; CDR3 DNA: TGTGCCAGCACCTGGGGGGGAGACTATGGCTACACCTTC; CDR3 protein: CASTWGGDYGYTF
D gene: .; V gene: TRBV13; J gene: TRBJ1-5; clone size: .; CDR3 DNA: TGTGCCAGCAGCCTTAATTATGGCAGGGTAGGCCCCAATCAGCCCCAGCATTTT; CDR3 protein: CASSLNYGRVGPNQPQHF
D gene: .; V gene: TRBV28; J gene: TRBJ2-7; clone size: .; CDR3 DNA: TGTGCCAGCAGTGTGGTCCTGGAGTCGTGGGAGCAGTACTTC; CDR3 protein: CASSVVLESWEQYF
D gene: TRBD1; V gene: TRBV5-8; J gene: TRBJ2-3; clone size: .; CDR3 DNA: TGTGCCAGCAGCTTGGGGGACAGACTCACAGATACGCAGTATTTT; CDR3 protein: CASSLGDRLTDTQYF
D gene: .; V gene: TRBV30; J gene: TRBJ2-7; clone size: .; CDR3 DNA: TGTGCCTGGAGTGTACAATCCTCTGACGAGCAGTACTTC; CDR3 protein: CAWSVQSSDEQYF
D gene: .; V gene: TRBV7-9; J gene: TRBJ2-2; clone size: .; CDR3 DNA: TGTGCCACCTCTGACTGGACGAACACCGGGGAGCTGTTTTTT; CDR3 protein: CATSDWTNTGELFF
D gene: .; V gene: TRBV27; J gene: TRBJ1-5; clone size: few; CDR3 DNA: TGTGCCAGCAGTGCATATCAGGGTTCCCAGCATTTT; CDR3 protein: CASSAYQGSQHF
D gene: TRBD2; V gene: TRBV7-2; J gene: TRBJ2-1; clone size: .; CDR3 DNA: TGTGCCAGCAGCTCTAGCGGGAGCCGATATTATGAGCAGTTCTTC; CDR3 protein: CASSSSGSRYYEQFF
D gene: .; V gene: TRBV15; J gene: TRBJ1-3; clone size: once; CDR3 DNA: TGTGCCACCAGCAGAGATGGACAGCACTACTCTGGAAACACCATATATTTT; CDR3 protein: CATSRDGQHYSGNTIYF
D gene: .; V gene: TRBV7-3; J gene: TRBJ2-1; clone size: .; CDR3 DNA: TGTGCCAGCAGCTTAACGTCAGGGATGAATGAGCAGTTCTTC; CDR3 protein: CASSLTSGMNEQFF
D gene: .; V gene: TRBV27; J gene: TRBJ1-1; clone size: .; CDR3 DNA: TGTGCCAGCAGTCCCAATGAGGTGGTACCTGAAGCTTTCTTT; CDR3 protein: CASSPNEVVPEAFF
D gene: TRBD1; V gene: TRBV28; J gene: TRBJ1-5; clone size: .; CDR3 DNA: TGTGCCAGCAGTGCCGCTTCTCCGGGACAGGGTTTGAGCGGCAATCAGCCCCAGCATTTT; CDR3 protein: CASSAASPGQGLSGNQPQHF
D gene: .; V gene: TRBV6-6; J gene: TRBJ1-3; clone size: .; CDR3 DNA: TGTGCCAGCAGTTACTCAGGGGTTCGAAACACCATATATTTT; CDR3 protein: CASSYSGVRNTIYF
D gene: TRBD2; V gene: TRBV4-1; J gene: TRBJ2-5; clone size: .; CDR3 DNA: TGCGCCAGCAGCCATCCCGGACTAGCGGGAGGGCCGGGACAAGAGACCCAGTACTTC; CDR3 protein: CASSHPGLAGGPGQETQYF
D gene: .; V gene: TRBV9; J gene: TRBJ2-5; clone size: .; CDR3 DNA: TGTGCCAGCAGCGTAGGGACCCCCCGAGGGGAGACCCAGTACTTC; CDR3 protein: CASSVGTPRGETQYF
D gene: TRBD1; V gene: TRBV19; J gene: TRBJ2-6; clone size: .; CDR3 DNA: TGTGCCAGTAGTACCCAGCCGGGACAGTGGGTCTCTGGGGCCAACGTCCTGACTTTC; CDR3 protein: CASSTQPGQWVSGANVLTF
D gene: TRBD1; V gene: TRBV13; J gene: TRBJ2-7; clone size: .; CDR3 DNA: TGTGCCAGCAGCTCCGGGACAGGGGGCGTTACGGACTATGAGCAGTACTTC; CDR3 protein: CASSSGTGGVTDYEQYF
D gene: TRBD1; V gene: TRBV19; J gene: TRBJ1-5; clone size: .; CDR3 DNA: TGTGCCAGTAGTACCCCGGGACAGGGAAATCTGCGCAATCAGCCCCAGCATTTT; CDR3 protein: CASSTPGQGNLRNQPQHF
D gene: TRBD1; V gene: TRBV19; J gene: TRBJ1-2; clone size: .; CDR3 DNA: TGTGCCAGTAGTCCTCGCAGGGGGGAAGGCTACACCTTC; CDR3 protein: CASSPRRGEGYTF
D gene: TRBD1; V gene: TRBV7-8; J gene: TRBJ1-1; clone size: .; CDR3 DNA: TGTGCCAGCAGCCCACGGACAGGGGGCACTGAAGCTTTCTTT; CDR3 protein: CASSPRTGGTEAFF